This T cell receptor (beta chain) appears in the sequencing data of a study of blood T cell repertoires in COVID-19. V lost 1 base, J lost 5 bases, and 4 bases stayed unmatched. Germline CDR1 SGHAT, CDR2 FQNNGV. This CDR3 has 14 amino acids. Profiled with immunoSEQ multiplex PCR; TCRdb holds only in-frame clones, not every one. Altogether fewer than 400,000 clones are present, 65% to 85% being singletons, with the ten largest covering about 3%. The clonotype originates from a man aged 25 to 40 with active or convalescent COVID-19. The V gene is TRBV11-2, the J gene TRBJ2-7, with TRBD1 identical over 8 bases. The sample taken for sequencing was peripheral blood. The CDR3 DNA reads TGTGCCAGCAGCTTAGTCCAGGGGGCGAACGAGCAGTACTTC. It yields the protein CASSLVQGANEQYF.